The 7 T cell receptor beta chains in this list originate from one sample, sequenced in a study of CD8 T cells in ankylosing spondylitis. TCRdb re-derived calls from the 5' RACE reads in MiXCR, one entry per CDR3 protein. The table has 200,000 to 300,000 distinct CDR3 sequences, around 7.8% seen once. Sequences were obtained from blood, either unsorted or a sorted T cell fraction (not recorded which). The source of these receptors is a male donor with ankylosing spondylitis or in good health (not recorded which).

Many counts were recorded for this clonotype. CDR3 loop: CASSPRLAGLYNEQFF. The CDR3, as DNA: TGTGCCAGCAGCCCAAGACTAGCGGGCCTCTACAATGAGCAGTTCTTC. The J gene is TRBJ2-1, the V gene TRBV11-2; 10 positions agree with TRBD2. CDR1 and CDR2 (germline): SGHAT, FQNNGV. This CDR3 has 16 residues. The V gene end was trimmed by 5 bases and the J gene end by 3 bases; junction bases not matched to a gene: 7. The whole variable domain, filled in from reference TRBV11-2 and TRBJ2-1, reads EAGVAQSPRYKIIEKRQSVAFWCNPISGHATLYWYQQILGQGPKLLIQFQNNGVVDDSQLPKDRFSAERLKGVDSTLKIQPAKLEDSAVYLCASSPRLAGLYNEQFFGPGTRLTVL.

This clonotype came up many times. The J gene is TRBJ1-5, the V gene TRBV20-1; D unclear. This CDR3 is built from 12 residues. V shed 6 bases and J shed 1 base, with 7 bases lying between them. Germline-derived CDR1 and CDR2 are DFQATT and SNEGSKA (reference sequence). The CDR3: CSAGTSNQPQHF. For the CDR3, the DNA is TGCAGTGCAGGAACCAGCAATCAGCCCCAGCATTTT.

This clonotype has ten or more counts. The chain employs TRBV9 and TRBJ2-5; 7 nucleotides agree with TRBD2. The germline V gene encodes CDR1 SGDLS and CDR2 YYNGEE. The CDR3 totals 16 residues. V gave up 1 base and J gave up 3 bases; unmatched junction bases: 9. The CDR3 protein is CASSVRSSGLEETQYF. The DNA for the CDR3 is TGTGCCAGCAGCGTAAGGTCTAGCGGACTAGAAGAGACCCAGTACTTC.

This clonotype appeared a few times. The chain recombines TRBV7-2 with TRBJ2-4; 8 positions match TRBD2. Germline CDR1 SGHTA, CDR2 FQGNSA. V was clipped by 0 bases and J by 7 bases; unmatched bases: 2. The CDR3 loop spans 14 amino acids. Here the CDR3 reads CASSLASSGNIQYF. CDR3 nucleotide sequence: TGTGCCAGCAGCTTAGCGTCTAGCGGGAACATTCAGTACTTC.

This clonotype has more than one count but fewer than ten. J is TRBJ2-3 and V is TRBV20-1; D is undetermined. Germline V gene lookup returns CDR1 DFQATT and CDR2 SNEGSKA (reference sequence). Trimming shortened V by 0 bases and J by 0 bases, and 7 bases separated the two germline ends. This CDR3 contains 14 residues. The CDR3 bases are TGCAGTGCTAGAGATCCCGCTAGCACAGATACGCAGTATTTT. Translating gives CSARDPASTDTQYF.

This clonotype was detected many times. The chain combines TRBV14 with TRBJ2-5, with D unresolved. Germline assignment: CDR1 SGHDN and CDR2 FVKESK. V lost 3 bases and J lost 0, with 11 bases in between. The CDR3 length is 15 residues. The CDR3 nucleotides read TGTGCCAGCAGCCAGATTGGGGTTTACCAAGAGACCCAGTACTTC. Amino acids: CASSQIGVYQETQYF. The whole variable domain, filled in from reference TRBV14 and TRBJ2-5, reads EAGVTQFPSHSVIEKGQTVTLRCDPISGHDNLYWYRRVMGKEIKFLLHFVKESKQDESGMPNNRFLAERTGGTYSTLKVQPAELEDSGVYFCASSQIGVYQETQYFGPGTRLLVL.

Ten or more counts support this clonotype. This chain connects TRBV29-1 to TRBJ1-4; the match to TRBD1 covers 11 bases. V trimming: 2 bases; J trimming: 8 bases; junction bases outside the gene matches: 7. CDR1 is SQVTM, CDR2 ANQGSEA, per germline. The CDR3 totals 15 residues. CDR3 residues: CSVELTGTGGEKLFF. DNA for the CDR3: TGCAGCGTTGAATTAACCGGGACAGGGGGAGAAAAACTGTTTTTT.